Reported below is one TCR beta chain. Its antigen is currently unknown. This sample is part of a study of OX40 agonist ivuxolimab in advanced cancers. Study results and limitations: Clonal expansion among partial responders at 0.1-3.0 mg/kg ranked near the lowest. CD4+ T cells averaged fewer expanded clones than CD8+ T cells. The antigens recognized by the expanded peripheral T cells, that is their antigen specificity, were not determined.

Profiling relied on immunoSEQ multiplex PCR, and the TCRdb table lists in-frame clones only, not all of them. The sample includes just over 20,000 clones, around 82% seen only once; the top ten take roughly 9.8%. Trimming left V 8 bases short and J 0 bases short, with 10 bases between. Germline V gives CDR1 LNHDA, CDR2 SQIVND (reference sequence). This CDR3 spans 13 amino acids. Blood draws occurred at baseline, cycle 4 day 1, and cycle 7 day 1. This rearrangement joins TRBV19 to TRBJ1-1; TRBD1 is a possible D gene (5 bases). The sample here was CD4+ or CD8+ T cells sorted from blood, taken in a trial of the OX40 agonist ivuxolimab. This clonotype originated in an adult with an advanced solid tumor such as melanoma, head and neck, liver or kidney cancer. In DNA form, the CDR3 reads TGTGCCAGTGAGGACACCATGAACACTGAAGCTTTCTTT. It encodes CASEDTMNTEAFF.